The entry below gives a single T cell receptor beta chain sequence along with its context. Germline values: CDR1 MDHEN, CDR2 SYDVKM. There are 15 residues in the CDR3. The junction had 6 bases not matched to a gene; V was cut back by 2 bases and J by 2 bases. Time point here: pretreatment peripheral blood. Sequenced by immunoSEQ multiplex PCR; TCRdb stores in-frame clones only, minus some. Of fewer than 50,000 clones listed, 79% are singletons. These data come from a study of PD-L1 blockade in urothelial cancer. Sample: PBMCs, taken around atezolizumab (anti-PD-L1) treatment. The chain couples TRBV28 to TRBJ2-7; 7 nucleotides match TRBD1. The origin of this receptor is a man aged 65 to 79 with urothelial cancer. Here the CDR3 reads CASSLEQGIPYEQYF. CDR3 in DNA: TGTGCCAGCAGTTTAGAACAGGGGATCCCCTACGAGCAGTACTTC.